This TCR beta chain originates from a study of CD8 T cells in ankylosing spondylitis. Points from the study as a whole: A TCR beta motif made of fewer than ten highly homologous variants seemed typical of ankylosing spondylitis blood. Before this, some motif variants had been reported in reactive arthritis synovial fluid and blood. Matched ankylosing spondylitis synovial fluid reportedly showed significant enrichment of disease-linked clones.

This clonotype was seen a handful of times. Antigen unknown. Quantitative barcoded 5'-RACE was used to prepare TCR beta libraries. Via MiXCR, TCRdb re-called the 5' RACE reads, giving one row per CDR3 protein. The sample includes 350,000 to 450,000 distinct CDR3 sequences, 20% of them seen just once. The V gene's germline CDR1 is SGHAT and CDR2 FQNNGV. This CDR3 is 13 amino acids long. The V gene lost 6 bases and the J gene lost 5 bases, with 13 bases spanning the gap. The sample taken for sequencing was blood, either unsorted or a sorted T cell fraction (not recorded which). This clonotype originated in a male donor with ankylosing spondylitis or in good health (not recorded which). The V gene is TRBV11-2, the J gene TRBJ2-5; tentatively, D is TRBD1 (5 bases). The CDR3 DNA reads TGTGCCAGCAGTAAAACAGGAGACGAGACCCAGTACTTC. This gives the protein CASSKTGDETQYF.